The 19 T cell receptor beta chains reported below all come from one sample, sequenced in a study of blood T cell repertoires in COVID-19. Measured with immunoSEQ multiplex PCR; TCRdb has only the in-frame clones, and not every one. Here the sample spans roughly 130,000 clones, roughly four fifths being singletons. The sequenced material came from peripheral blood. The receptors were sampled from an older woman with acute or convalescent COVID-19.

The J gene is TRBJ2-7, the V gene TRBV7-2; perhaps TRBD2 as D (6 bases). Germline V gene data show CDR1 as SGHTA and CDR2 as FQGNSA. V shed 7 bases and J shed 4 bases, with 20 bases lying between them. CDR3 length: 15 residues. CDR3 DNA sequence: TGTGCCAGCACCCCGACGTCGGGGGTTTGGTACGAGCAGTACTTC. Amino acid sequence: CASTPTSGVWYEQYF.

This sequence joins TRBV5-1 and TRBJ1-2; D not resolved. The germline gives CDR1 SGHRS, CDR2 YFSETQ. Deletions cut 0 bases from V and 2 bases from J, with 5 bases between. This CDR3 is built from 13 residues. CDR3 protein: CASSLDQNYGYTF. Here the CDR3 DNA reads TGCGCCAGCAGCTTGGACCAGAACTATGGCTACACCTTC.

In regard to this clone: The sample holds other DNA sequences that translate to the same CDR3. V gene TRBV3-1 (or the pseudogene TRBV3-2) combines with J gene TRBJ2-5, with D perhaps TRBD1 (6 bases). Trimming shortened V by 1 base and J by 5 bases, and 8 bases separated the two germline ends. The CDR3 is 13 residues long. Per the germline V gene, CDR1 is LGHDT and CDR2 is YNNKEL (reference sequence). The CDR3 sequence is CASSQVRGETQYF. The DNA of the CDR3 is TGTGCCAGCAGCCAAGTTAGGGGGGAGACCCAGTACTTC.

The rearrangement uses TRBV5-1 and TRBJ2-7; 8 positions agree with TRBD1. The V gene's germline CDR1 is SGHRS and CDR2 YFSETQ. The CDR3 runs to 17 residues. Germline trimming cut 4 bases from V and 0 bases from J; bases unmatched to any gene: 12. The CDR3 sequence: CASSGGWTGSNSYEQYF. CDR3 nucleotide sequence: TGCGCCAGCAGCGGGGGATGGACAGGGTCCAACTCCTACGAGCAGTACTTC.

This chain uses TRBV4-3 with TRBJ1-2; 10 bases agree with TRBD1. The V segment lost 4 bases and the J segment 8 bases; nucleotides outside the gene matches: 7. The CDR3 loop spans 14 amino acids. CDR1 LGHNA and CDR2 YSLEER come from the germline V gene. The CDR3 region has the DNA TGCGCCAGCAGCCGCCAGACAGGGGGCTGGGGCTACACCTTC. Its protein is CASSRQTGGWGYTF.

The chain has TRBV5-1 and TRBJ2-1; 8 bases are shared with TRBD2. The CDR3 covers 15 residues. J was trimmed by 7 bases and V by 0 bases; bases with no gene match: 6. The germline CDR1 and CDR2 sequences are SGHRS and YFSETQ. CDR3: CASSLGLAGLNEQFF. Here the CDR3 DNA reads TGCGCCAGCAGCTTGGGGCTAGCGGGTTTGAATGAGCAGTTCTTC.

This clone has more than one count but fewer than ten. CDR3 bases: TGTGCCAGCAGCTTCTACAGGGGGGAGTATGGCTACACCTTC. It translates to CASSFYRGEYGYTF. This sequence joins TRBV5-6 and TRBJ1-2; 8 bases line up with TRBD1. V shed 2 bases and J 5 bases; nucleotides not matched to a gene: 5. Per the germline V gene, CDR1 is SGHDT and CDR2 is YYEEEE. The CDR3 runs 14 residues.

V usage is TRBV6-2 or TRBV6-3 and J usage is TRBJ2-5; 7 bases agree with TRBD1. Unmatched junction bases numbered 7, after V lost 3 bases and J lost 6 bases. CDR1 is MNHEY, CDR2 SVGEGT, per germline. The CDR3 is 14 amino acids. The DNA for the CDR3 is TGTGCCAGCAGTTATACGACAGGGAAGCAGACCCAGTACTTC. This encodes CASSYTTGKQTQYF.

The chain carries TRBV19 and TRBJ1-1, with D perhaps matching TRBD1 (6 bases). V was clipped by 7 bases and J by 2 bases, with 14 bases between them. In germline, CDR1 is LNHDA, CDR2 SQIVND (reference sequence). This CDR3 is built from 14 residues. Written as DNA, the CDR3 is TGTGCCAGTACCCTGGGGGCAGTTAACACTGAAGCTTTCTTT. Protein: CASTLGAVNTEAFF.

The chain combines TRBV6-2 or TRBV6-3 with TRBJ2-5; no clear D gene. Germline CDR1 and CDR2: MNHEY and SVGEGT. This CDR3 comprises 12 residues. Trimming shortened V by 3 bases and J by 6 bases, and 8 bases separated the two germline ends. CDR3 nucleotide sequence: TGTGCCAGCAGTTATCCTATTAAGACCCAGTACTTC. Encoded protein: CASSYPIKTQYF.

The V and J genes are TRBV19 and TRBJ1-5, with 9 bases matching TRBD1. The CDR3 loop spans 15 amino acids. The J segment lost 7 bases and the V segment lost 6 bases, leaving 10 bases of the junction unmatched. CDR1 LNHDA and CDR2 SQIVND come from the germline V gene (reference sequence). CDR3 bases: TGTGCCAGTAGCACCGGGACAGGGAACCGGCAGCCCCAGCATTTT. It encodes CASSTGTGNRQPQHF.

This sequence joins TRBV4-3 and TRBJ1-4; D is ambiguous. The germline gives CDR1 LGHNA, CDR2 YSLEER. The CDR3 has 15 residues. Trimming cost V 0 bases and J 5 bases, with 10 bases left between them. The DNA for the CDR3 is TGCGCCAGCAGCCAAGATGACAAATTCAATGAAAAACTGTTTTTT. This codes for CASSQDDKFNEKLFF.

The CDR3 spells CASRLQDTGELFF. For the CDR3, the DNA is TGTGCCAGCAGATTACAGGACACCGGGGAGCTGTTTTTT. This sequence joins TRBV12-3 or TRBV12-4 and TRBJ2-2; D might be TRBD1 (5 bases). The CDR3 runs 13 residues. Trimming shortened V by 6 bases and J by 3 bases, and 8 bases separated the two germline ends.

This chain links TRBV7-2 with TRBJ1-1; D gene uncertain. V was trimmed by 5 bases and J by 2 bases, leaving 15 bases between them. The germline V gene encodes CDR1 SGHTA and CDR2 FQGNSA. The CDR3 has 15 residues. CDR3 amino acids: CASSPQPRGNTEAFF. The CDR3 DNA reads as TGTGCCAGCAGCCCTCAGCCCCGGGGTAACACTGAAGCTTTCTTT.

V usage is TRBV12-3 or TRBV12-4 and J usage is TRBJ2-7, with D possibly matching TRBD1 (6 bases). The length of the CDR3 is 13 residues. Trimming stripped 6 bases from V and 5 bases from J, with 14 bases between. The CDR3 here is CASRQGSRDEQYF. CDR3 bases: TGTGCCAGCAGGCAGGGGTCCCGGGACGAGCAGTACTTC.

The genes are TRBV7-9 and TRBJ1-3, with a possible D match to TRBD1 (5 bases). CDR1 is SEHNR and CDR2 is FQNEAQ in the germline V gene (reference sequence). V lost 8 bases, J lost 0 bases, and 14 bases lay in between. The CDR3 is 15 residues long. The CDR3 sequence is CASDDQGHSGNTIYF. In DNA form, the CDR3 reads TGTGCCAGCGACGATCAAGGACACTCTGGAAACACCATATATTTT.

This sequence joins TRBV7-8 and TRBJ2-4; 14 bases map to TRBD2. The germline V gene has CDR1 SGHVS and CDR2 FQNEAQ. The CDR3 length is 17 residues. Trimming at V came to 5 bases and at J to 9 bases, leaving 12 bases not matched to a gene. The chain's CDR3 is CASSQSRTSGGTAIQYF. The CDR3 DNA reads TGTGCCAGCAGCCAATCCAGGACTAGCGGGGGGACTGCCATTCAGTACTTC.

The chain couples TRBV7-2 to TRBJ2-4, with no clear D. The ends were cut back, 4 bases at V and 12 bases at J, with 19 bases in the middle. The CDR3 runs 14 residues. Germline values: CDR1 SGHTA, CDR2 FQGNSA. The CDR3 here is CASSSRLASDSQYF. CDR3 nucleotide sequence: TGTGCCAGCAGCTCACGACTGGCGTCGGATTCTCAGTACTTC. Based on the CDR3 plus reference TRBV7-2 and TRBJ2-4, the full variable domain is GAGVSQSPSNKVTEKGKDVELRCDPISGHTALYWYRQSLGQGLEFLIYFQGNSAPDKSGLPSDRFSAERTGGSVSTLTIQRTQQEDSAVYLCASSSRLASDSQYFGAGTRLSVL.

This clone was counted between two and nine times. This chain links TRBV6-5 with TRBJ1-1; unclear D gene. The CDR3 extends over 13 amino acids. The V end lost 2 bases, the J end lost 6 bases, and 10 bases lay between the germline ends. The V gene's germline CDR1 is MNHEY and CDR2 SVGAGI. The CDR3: CASSYTRWAEAFF. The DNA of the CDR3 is TGTGCCAGCAGTTACACTAGGTGGGCTGAAGCTTTCTTT.